Listed below are T cell receptor beta chains from one sample, sequenced in a study of cytomegalovirus exposure and HLA in healthy donors. TCRdb's copy holds only in-frame clones and misses some; the assay was immunoSEQ multiplex PCR. The sample carries approximately 190,000 clones, roughly 80% recorded once. The sequencing sample was made of PBMCs. These receptors came from a woman under 30 in good health and CMV-seronegative. Both conserved end residues are part of each CDR3. Fields, in order: clone size, J gene, V gene, D gene, CDR3 DNA, CDR3 protein. A D gene is named only where the DNA matches it firmly. The size entry is marked missing in some rows and otherwise reads once, few, many or a size class.

NA	TRBJ2-2	TRBV9	TRBD2	TGTGCCAGCAGCGTTGGACTAGCGGGAGACACCGGGGAGCTGTTTTTT	CASSVGLAGDTGELFF
NA	TRBJ2-2	TRBV6-6	TRBD2	TGTGCCAGCAGTATAGGACTAGCTGGCGGGGAGCTGTTTTTT	CASSIGLAGGELFF
NA	TRBJ2-1	TRBV30	TRBD2	TGTGCCTGGAGTAAGGGGTCGAGCGGGGGAGACTACAATGAGCAGTTCTTC	CAWSKGSSGGDYNEQFF
NA	TRBJ1-2	TRBV29-1	TRBD1	TGCAGCGTTGACGACAGGGTTGGGTATGGCTACACCTTC	CSVDDRVGYGYTF
NA	TRBJ1-4	TRBV6-1	NA	TGTGCCAGCAGTGAAGCATATGGAGGGTTCAATGAAAAACTGTTTTTT	CASSEAYGGFNEKLFF
NA	TRBJ1-1	TRBV5-1	NA	TGCGCCAGCAGCTTGGAGGGGCATTTGAACACTGAAGCTTTCTTT	CASSLEGHLNTEAFF
NA	TRBJ1-2	TRBV19	NA	TGTGCCAGTAGCATTGGAGTCCCCAATGGCTACACCTTC	CASSIGVPNGYTF
NA	TRBJ2-1	TRBV18	TRBD2	TGTGCCAGCTCACCACCGGGACTAGCGGGAGGAGTTGAGCAGTTCTTC	CASSPPGLAGGVEQFF
NA	TRBJ2-1	TRBV5-4	TRBD2	TGTGCCAGCAGCCCCAGGACTAGCGGGAGGTACAATGAGCAGTTCTTC	CASSPRTSGRYNEQFF
once	TRBJ1-6	TRBV10-2	TRBD1	TGCGCCAGCAGCCGTACCCGACAGGGTTCAAATTCACCCCTCCACTTT	CASSRTRQGSNSPLHF
NA	TRBJ2-1	TRBV5-6	NA	TGTGCCAGCAGCCCGGTTTTACAGAGTTCTGGGCAGTTCTTC	CASSPVLQSSGQFF
NA	TRBJ1-2	TRBV4-3	NA	TGCGCCAGCAGCCAAGATCCCCTGGCCAGCTATGGCTACACCTTC	CASSQDPLASYGYTF
NA	TRBJ2-1	TRBV5-1	TRBD2	TGCGCCAGCAGCTTGGCCGGGACTAGCGGGAGTTACAATGAGCAGTTCTTC	CASSLAGTSGSYNEQFF
NA	TRBJ2-5	TRBV18	TRBD1	TGTGCCAGCTCACCGGGACAGGGCCAAGAGACCCAGTACTTC	CASSPGQGQETQYF
once	TRBJ1-6	TRBV28	TRBD1	TGTGCCAGCAGGGGACAGGACTCCTATAATTCACCCCTCCACTTT	CASRGQDSYNSPLHF
NA	TRBJ1-4	TRBV2	NA	TGTGCCAGCAGTGCCCAAAAAACAGGGACAAAACTGTTTTTT	CASSAQKTGTKLFF
NA	TRBJ2-1	TRBV7-9	TRBD2	TGTACCAGCAGCTTAATTACTAGCGACAATGAGCAGTTCTTC	CTSSLITSDNEQFF
NA	TRBJ1-2	TRBV6-1	TRBD1	TGTGCCAGCAGTGGACCGGGACAGGGGACGTTCGCTTTTCTTAACTATGGCTACACCTTC	CASSGPGQGTFAFLNYGYTF
NA	TRBJ1-2	TRBV21-1	NA	TGTGCCAGTCCGGGACAGGGGAGTCTATACACCTTC	CASPGQGSLYTF
few	TRBJ1-1	TRBV6-5	TRBD1	TGTGCCAGCAGTTACGACAGGGTACACACTGAAGCTTTCTTT	CASSYDRVHTEAFF
NA	TRBJ2-6	TRBV28	NA	TGTGCCAGCAGTCCCCTGACAGACTCTGGGGCCAACGTCCTGACTTTC	CASSPLTDSGANVLTF
NA	TRBJ2-1	TRBV27	NA	TGTGCCAGCAGTTACTTAGCGGTCAATGAGCAGTTCTTC	CASSYLAVNEQFF
NA	TRBJ1-5	TRBV4-1	TRBD1	TGCGCCAGCAGCCAAGACCCCGGACAGGGGGCTCAGCCCCAGCATTTT	CASSQDPGQGAQPQHF
NA	TRBJ1-2	TRBV27	TRBD1	TGTGCCAGCAGCCCGGGACAGTCCCTGGACTATGGCTACACCTTC	CASSPGQSLDYGYTF
NA	TRBJ1-2	TRBV4-3	NA	TGCGCCAGCAGCCAAGGACTAGGAGGGGCCGGCTATGGCTACACCTTC	CASSQGLGGAGYGYTF
NA	TRBJ1-1	TRBV6-6	NA	TGTGCCAGCAGTTACTCGGCAGGGAAGTTTAGTGAAGCTTTCTTT	CASSYSAGKFSEAFF
NA	TRBJ1-1	TRBV5-1	TRBD1	TGCGCCAGCAGCAAAACAGGGGGCACTGAAGCTTTCTTT	CASSKTGGTEAFF
NA	TRBJ1-1	TRBV7-2	TRBD1	TGTGCCAGCAGAGAGGGGGCTTACACTGAAGCTTTCTTT	CASREGAYTEAFF
NA	TRBJ2-7	TRBV11-2	TRBD2	TGTGCCAGCAGTCTACTCAGCGGGGGCGAGCAGTACTTC	CASSLLSGGEQYF
NA	TRBJ1-6	TRBV10-3	NA	TGTGCCAACTCGGACACGAATAATTCACCCCTCCACTTT	CANSDTNNSPLHF
NA	TRBJ2-3	TRBV5-1	TRBD1	TGCGCCAGCAGCCCAGGACAGGGTCGCACAGATACGCAGTATTTT	CASSPGQGRTDTQYF
NA	TRBJ1-4	TRBV23-1	NA	TGCGCCAGCAGTCAACGGGGGATAGGAACTAATGAAAAACTGTTTTTT	CASSQRGIGTNEKLFF
NA	TRBJ1-6	TRBV19	TRBD1	TGTGCCAGTAGTCCCCAGACAGGGGGTGGTTGGAATTCACCCCTCCACTTT	CASSPQTGGGWNSPLHF
NA	TRBJ2-3	TRBV7-9	NA	TGTGCCAGCAGCCGGGGGTCGGGGGATACGCAGTATTTT	CASSRGSGDTQYF
NA	TRBJ1-1	TRBV19	NA	TGTGCCAGTAGTATAACGACACCCACCAACACTGAAGCTTTCTTT	CASSITTPTNTEAFF
once	TRBJ1-5	TRBV4-1	TRBD1	TGCGCCAGCAGCCAAGAACAGGGGGACACCAATCAGCCCCAGCATTTT	CASSQEQGDTNQPQHF
NA	TRBJ2-2	TRBV28	TRBD2	TGTGCCACCGGACTAGCGGGAGAGAACACCGGGGAGCTGTTTTTT	CATGLAGENTGELFF
NA	TRBJ2-3	TRBV29-1	NA	TGCAGCGTTGACGCGGGGGCCACAGATACGCAGTATTTT	CSVDAGATDTQYF
NA	TRBJ1-2	TRBV18	NA	TGTGCCAGCTCACCAAGGGAGGGGGGCGTCTATGGCTACACCTTC	CASSPREGGVYGYTF
NA	TRBJ1-3	TRBV4-3	NA	TGCGCCAGCAGCCAAGTACCAGGCTCTGGAAACACCATATATTTT	CASSQVPGSGNTIYF
NA	TRBJ2-7	TRBV30	NA	TGTGCCTGGAGCGAAACAGGGAACGGCTACGAGCAGTACTTC	CAWSETGNGYEQYF
NA	TRBJ2-7	TRBV19	TRBD1	TGTGCCAGTAAAGGGACAGGGGCCTACGAGCAGTACTTC	CASKGTGAYEQYF
NA	TRBJ1-2	TRBV9	NA	TGTGCCAGCAGCGTCAACCGAGACAGTAACTATGGCTACACCTTC	CASSVNRDSNYGYTF
NA	TRBJ2-7	TRBV18	NA	TGTGCCAGCTCTAGGGGTGCTCAGACCTACGAGCAGTACTTC	CASSRGAQTYEQYF
NA	TRBJ1-1	TRBV5-6	TRBD1	TGTGCCAGCAGCTCCCTGGGACAGTTCACTGAAGCTTTCTTT	CASSSLGQFTEAFF
NA	TRBJ2-3	TRBV7-9	TRBD1	TGTTCCAGCAGCCCCGGGACAGGGTCCACAGATACGCAGTATTTT	CSSSPGTGSTDTQYF
NA	TRBJ1-1	TRBV27	NA	TGTGCCAGCAGGACAGGACAGCGTCCTCCGATTTTT	CASRTGQRPPIF
NA	TRBJ1-5	TRBV19	TRBD1	TGTGCCAGTAGTATGGGGACAGGGGGAGGGGGCAATCAGCCCCAGCATTTT	CASSMGTGGGGNQPQHF
NA	TRBJ2-3	TRBV7-9	TRBD1	TGTGCCAGCAGCCTACCGGGACAGAGCACAGATACGCAGTATTTT	CASSLPGQSTDTQYF
NA	TRBJ1-2	TRBV4-1	TRBD1	TGCGCCAGCAGCCAAGAAGGGGTCGAAGACAGGGCAGGTACCTTC	CASSQEGVEDRAGTF
NA	TRBJ2-1	TRBV15	TRBD2	TGTGCCACCAGCAGAGATTTGGCTAGCGGGAGTAATGAGCAGTTCTTC	CATSRDLASGSNEQFF
NA	TRBJ2-1	TRBV14	NA	TGTGCCAGCAGCCACTCGAGCAATGAGCAGTTCTTC	CASSHSSNEQFF
NA	TRBJ2-1	TRBV4-3	NA	TGCGCCAGCAGCCAAGAATGGGCCCCGAGTGAGCAGTTCTTC	CASSQEWAPSEQFF